This TCR beta chain appears in the sequencing data of a study of regulatory T cells in long-lasting Graves disease. Study summary: Newly diagnosed Graves' patients took antithyroid drugs under 3 months. Study-level findings and limits: The study found TRBV28, TRBJ1-2 and TRBJ2-5 favored in persistent disease. The TCR repertoire of persistent Graves' patients was less diverse than that of newly diagnosed ones.

In building TCR beta libraries, iRepertoire HTBI primers were used together with Arm-PCR of CDR3 regions. TCRdb ran MiXCR on the multiplex PCR reads and lists one entry per CDR3 protein. The sample records about 500,000 distinct CDR3 sequences, approximately 12% being singletons. The CDR3 runs to 14 residues. Germline V gene lookup returns CDR1 MDHEN and CDR2 SYDVKM. The germline V and J ends were trimmed by 4 bases and 4 bases, with 10 bases remaining between them. Time point denoted: newly diagnosed GD, antithyroid drugs for less than 3 months. Extracted PBMC RNA gave rise to the TCR library. There are a few counts of this clonotype. The antigen remains unidentified. The sample was also linked to a second study, of T cells in Graves' hyperthyroidism and ophthalmopathy.

The sequences come from peripheral blood mononuclear cells (PBMCs), collected at new diagnosis, from a patient treated with antithyroid drugs. This receptor was identified in a woman aged 25 to 45 with Graves disease. V is TRBV28 and J is TRBJ2-2; D might be TRBD1 or TRBD2, each matching 5 bases. The CDR3 loop is CASSWPGSTGELFF. DNA for the CDR3: TGTGCCAGCAGTTGGCCAGGGAGCACCGGGGAGCTGTTTTTT.